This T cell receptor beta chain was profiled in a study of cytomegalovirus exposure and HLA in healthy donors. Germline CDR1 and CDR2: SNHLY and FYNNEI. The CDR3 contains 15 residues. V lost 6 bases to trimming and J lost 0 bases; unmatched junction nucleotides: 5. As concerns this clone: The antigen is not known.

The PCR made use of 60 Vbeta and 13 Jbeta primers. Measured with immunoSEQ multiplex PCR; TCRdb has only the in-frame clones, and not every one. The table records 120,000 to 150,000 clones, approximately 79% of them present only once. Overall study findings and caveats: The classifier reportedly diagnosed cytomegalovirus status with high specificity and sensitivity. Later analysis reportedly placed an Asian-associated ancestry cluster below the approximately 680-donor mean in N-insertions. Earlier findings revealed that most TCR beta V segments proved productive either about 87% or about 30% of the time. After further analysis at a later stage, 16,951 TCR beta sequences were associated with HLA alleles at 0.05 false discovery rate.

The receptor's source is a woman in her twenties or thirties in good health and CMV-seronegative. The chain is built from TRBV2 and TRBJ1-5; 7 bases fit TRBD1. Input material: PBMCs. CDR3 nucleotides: TGTGCCAGCAGGGGACAGCGACTTAGCAATCAGCCCCAGCATTTT. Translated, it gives CASRGQRLSNQPQHF.